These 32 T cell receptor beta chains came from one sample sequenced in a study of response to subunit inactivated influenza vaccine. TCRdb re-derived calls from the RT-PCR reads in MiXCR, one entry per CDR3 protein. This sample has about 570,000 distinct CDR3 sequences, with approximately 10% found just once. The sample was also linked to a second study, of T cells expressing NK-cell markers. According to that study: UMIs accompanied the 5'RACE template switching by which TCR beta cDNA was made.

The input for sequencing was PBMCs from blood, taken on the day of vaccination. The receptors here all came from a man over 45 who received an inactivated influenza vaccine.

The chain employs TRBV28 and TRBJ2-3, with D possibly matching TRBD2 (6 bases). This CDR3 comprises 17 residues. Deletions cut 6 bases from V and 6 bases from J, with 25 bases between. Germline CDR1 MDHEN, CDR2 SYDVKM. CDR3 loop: CASRRMRDSQLFDTQYF. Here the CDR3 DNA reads TGTGCCAGCAGACGCATGAGGGACTCACAACTCTTCGATACGCAGTATTTT. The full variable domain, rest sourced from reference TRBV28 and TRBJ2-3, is DVKVTQSSRYLVKRTGEKVFLECVQDMDHENMFWYRQDPGLGLRLIYFSYDVKMKEKGDIPEGYSVSREKKERFSLILESASTNQTSMYLCASRRMRDSQLFDTQYFGPGTRLTVL.

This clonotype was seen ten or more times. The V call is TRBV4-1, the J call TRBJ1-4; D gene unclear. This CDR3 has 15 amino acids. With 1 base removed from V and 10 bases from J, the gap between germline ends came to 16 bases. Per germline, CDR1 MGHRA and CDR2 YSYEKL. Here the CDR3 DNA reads TGCGCCAGCAGCCAAGTCAGCCCTTCCACTGGAAAACTGTTTTTT. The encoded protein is CASSQVSPSTGKLFF.

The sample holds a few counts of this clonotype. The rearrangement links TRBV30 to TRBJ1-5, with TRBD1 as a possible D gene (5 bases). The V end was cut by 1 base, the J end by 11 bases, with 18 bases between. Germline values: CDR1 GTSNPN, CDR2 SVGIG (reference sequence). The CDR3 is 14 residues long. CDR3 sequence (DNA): TGTGCCTGGAGTGGTAACAGTCGAGGGGTGGCCCAGCATTTT. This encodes CAWSGNSRGVAQHF.

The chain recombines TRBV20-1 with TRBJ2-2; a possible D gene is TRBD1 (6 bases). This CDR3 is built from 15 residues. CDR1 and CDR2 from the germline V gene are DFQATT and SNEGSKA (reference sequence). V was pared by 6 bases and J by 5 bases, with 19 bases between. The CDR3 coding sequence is TGCAGTGCCCCACCACCGGGACACCCGACCGGGGAGCTGTTTTTT. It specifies CSAPPPGHPTGELFF.

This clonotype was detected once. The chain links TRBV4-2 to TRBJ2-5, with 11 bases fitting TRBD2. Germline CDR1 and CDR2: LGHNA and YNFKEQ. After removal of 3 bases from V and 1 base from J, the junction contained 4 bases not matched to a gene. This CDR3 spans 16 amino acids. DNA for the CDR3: TGTGCCAGCAGCCAGGCAACTAGCGGGGGCCAAGAGACCCAGTACTTC. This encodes CASSQATSGGQETQYF.

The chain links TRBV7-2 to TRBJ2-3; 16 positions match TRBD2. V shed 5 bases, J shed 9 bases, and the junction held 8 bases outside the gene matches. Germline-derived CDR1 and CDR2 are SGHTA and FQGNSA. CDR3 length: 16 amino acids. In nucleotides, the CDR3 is TGTGCCAGCAGCCCACCGGGACTAGCGGGGGGGCTCACGCAGTATTTT. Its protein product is CASSPPGLAGGLTQYF.

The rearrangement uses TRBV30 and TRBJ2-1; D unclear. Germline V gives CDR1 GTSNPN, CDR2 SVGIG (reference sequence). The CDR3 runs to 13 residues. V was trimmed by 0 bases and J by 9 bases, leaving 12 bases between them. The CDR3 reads CAWSVHQAIEQFF. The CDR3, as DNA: TGTGCCTGGAGTGTCCATCAAGCAATTGAGCAGTTCTTC.

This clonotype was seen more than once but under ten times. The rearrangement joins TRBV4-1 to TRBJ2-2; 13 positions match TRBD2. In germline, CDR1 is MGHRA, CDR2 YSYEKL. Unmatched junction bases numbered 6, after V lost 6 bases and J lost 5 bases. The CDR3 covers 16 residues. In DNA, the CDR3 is TGCGCCAGCAGACGACTAGCGGGGGGTGAAACCGGGGAGCTGTTTTTT. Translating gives CASRRLAGGETGELFF.

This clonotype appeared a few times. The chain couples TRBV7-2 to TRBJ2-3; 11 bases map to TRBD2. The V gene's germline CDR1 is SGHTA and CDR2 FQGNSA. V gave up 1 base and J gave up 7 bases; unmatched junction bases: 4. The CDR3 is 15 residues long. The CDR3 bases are TGTGCCAGCAGCTTAGGAGGGACTAGCGGTAATACGCAGTATTTT. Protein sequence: CASSLGGTSGNTQYF.

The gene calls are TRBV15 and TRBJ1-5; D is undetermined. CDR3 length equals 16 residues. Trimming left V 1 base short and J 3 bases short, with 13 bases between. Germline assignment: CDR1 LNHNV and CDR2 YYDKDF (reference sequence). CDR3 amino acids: CATSRARDWINQPQHF. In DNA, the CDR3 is TGTGCCACCAGCAGAGCCCGGGATTGGATCAATCAGCCCCAGCATTTT.

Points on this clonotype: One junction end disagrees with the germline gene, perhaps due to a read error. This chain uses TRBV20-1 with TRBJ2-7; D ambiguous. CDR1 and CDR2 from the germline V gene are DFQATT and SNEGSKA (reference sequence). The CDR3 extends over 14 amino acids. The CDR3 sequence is CSARDGVPPYEHYF. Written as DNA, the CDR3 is TGCAGTGCTAGAGATGGGGTGCCCCCTTACGAGCACTACTTC.

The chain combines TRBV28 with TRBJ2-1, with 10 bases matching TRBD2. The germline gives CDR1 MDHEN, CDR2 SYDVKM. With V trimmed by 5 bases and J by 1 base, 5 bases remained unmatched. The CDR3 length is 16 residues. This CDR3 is CASSPSGRASYNEQFF. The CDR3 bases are TGTGCCAGCAGTCCAAGCGGGAGGGCGTCCTACAATGAGCAGTTCTTC.

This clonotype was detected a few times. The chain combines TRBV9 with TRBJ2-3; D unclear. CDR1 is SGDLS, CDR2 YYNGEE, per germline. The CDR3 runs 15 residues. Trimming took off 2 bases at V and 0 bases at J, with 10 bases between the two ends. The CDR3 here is CASSVDPTSTDTQYF. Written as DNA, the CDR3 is TGTGCCAGCAGCGTTGACCCGACTAGCACAGATACGCAGTATTTT. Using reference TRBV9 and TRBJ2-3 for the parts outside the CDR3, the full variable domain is DSGVTQTPKHLITATGQRVTLRCSPRSGDLSVYWYQQSLDQGLQFLIQYYNGEERAKGNILERFSAQQFPDLHSELNLSSLELGDSALYFCASSVDPTSTDTQYFGPGTRLTVL.

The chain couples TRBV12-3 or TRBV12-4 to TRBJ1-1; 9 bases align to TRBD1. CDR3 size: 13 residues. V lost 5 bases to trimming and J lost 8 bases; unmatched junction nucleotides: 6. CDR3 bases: TGTGCCAGCAGTCACAGGGGGCGAGCCGAAGCTTTCTTT. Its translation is CASSHRGRAEAFF.

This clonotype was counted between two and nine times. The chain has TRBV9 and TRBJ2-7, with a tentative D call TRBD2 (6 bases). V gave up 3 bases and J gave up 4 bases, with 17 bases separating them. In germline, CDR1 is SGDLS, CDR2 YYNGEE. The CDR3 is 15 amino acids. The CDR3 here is CASSAASAEGYEQYF. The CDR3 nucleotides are TGTGCCAGCAGCGCGGCTAGCGCCGAAGGGTACGAGCAGTACTTC.

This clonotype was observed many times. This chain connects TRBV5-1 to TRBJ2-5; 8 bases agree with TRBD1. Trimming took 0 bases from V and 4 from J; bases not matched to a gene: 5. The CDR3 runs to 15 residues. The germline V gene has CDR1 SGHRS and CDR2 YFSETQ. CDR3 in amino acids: CASSLGSGGGETQYF. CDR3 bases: TGCGCCAGCAGCTTGGGTTCAGGGGGCGGAGAGACCCAGTACTTC.

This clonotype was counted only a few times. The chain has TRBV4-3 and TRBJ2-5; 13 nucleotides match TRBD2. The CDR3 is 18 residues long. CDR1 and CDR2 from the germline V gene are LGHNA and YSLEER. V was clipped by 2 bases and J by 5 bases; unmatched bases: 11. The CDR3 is CASSQSIPGLAGLETQYF. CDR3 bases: TGCGCCAGCAGCCAATCAATACCGGGACTAGCGGGGTTGGAGACCCAGTACTTC.

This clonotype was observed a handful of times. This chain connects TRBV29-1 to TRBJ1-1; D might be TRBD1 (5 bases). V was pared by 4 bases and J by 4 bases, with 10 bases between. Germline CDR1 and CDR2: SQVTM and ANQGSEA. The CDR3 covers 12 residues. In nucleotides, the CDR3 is TGCAGCGTTGTGGGGGGGTTCACTGAAGCTTTCTTT. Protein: CSVVGGFTEAFF.

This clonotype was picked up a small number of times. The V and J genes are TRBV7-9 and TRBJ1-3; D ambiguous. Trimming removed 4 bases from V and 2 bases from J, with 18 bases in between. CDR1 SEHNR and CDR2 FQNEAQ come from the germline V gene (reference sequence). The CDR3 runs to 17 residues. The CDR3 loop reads CASSSPLGRRTGNTIYF. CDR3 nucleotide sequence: TGTGCCAGCAGCTCCCCATTAGGCCGAAGAACTGGAAACACCATATATTTT.

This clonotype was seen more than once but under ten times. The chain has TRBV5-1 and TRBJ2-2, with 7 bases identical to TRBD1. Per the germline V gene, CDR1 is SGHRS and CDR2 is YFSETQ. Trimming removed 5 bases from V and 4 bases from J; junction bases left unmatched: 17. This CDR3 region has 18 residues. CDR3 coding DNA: TGCGCCAGCAGAACCCGGGACAGAGGACCTTTGGGCACCGGGGAGCTGTTTTTT. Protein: CASRTRDRGPLGTGELFF.

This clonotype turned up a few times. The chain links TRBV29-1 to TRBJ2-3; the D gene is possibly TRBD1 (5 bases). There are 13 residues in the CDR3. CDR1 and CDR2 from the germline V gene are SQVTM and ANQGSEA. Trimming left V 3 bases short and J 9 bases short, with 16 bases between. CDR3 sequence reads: CSVDIRPSGTQYF. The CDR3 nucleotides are TGCAGCGTTGATATCCGGCCCTCAGGGACGCAGTATTTT.

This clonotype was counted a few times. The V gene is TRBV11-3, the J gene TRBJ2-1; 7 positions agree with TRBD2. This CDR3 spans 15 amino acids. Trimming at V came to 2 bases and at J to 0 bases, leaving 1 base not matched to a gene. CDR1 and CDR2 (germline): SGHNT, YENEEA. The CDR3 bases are TGTGCCAGCAGCTTATGGGGGGGCTCCTACAATGAGCAGTTCTTC. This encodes CASSLWGGSYNEQFF.

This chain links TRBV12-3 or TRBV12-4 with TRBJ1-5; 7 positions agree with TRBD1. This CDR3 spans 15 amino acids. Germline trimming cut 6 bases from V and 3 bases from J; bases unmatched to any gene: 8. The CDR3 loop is CASREGTVPNQPQHF. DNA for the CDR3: TGTGCCAGCAGAGAAGGGACAGTTCCCAATCAGCCCCAGCATTTT.

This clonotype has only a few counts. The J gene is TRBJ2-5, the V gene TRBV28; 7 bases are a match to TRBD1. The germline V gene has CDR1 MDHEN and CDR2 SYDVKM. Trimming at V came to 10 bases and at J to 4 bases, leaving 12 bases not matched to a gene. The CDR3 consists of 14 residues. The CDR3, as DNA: TGTGCCACCGTCTCAGTGAGGGGGCGAGAGACCCAGTACTTC. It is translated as CATVSVRGRETQYF.

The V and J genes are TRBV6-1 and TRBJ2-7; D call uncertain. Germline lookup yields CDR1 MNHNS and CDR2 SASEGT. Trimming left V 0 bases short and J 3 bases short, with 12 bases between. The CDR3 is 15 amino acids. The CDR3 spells CASSEAFQPGYEQYF. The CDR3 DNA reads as TGTGCCAGCAGTGAAGCGTTTCAACCGGGCTACGAGCAGTACTTC.

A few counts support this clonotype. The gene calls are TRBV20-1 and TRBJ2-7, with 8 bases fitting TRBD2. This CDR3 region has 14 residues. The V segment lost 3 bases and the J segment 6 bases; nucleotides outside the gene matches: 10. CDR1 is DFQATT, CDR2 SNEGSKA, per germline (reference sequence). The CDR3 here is CSARPGLVYSEQYF. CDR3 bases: TGCAGTGCTAGGCCGGGACTAGTCTACAGCGAGCAGTACTTC.

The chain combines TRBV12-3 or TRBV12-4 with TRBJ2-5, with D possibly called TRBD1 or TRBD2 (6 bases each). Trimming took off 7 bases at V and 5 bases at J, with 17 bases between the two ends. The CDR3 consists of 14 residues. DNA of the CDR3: TGTGCCAGCACCCAATCCGGGGGCTTGGAGACCCAGTACTTC. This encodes CASTQSGGLETQYF.

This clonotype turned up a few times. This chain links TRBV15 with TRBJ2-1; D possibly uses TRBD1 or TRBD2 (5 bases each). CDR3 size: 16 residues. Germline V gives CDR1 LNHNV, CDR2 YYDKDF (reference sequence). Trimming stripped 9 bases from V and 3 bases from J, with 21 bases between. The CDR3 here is CATSQGIMSGYNEQFF. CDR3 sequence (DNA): TGTGCCACTAGTCAGGGCATAATGAGCGGCTACAATGAGCAGTTCTTC. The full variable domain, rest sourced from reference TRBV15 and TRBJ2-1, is DAMVIQNPRYQVTQFGKPVTLSCSQTLNHNVMYWYQQKSSQAPKLLFHYYDKDFNNEADTPDNFQSRRPNTSFCFLDIRSPGLGDTAMYLCATSQGIMSGYNEQFFGPGTRLTVL.

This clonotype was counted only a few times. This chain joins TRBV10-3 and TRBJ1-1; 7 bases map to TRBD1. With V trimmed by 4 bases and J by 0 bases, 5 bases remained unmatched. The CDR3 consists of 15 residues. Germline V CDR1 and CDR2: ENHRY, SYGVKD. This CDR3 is CAISAGDSLNTEAFF. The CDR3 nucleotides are TGTGCCATCAGTGCCGGGGACAGCTTGAACACTGAAGCTTTCTTT.

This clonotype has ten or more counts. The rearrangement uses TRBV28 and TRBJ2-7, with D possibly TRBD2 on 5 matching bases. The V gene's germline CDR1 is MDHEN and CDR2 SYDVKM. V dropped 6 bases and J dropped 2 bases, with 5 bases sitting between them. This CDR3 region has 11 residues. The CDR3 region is CASRGAYEQYF. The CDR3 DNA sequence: TGTGCCAGCAGGGGAGCCTACGAGCAGTACTTC.

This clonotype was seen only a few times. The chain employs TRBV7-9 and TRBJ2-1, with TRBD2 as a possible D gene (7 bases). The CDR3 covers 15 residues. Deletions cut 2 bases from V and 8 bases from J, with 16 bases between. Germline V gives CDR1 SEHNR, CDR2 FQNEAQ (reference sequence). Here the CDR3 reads CASSLRGGARDEQFF. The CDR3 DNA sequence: TGTGCCAGCAGCTTAAGAGGGGGGGCTAGGGATGAGCAGTTCTTC.

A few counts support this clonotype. In nucleotides, the CDR3 is TGCGCCAGCAGCATTTTATCGACAGGAAGCTCCTACAATGAGCAGTTCTTC. This codes for CASSILSTGSSYNEQFF. The chain links TRBV5-1 to TRBJ2-1; D possibly corresponds to TRBD1 (6 bases). Germline V gene lookup returns CDR1 SGHRS and CDR2 YFSETQ. Deletions cut 4 bases from V and 0 bases from J, with 17 bases between. This CDR3 has 17 amino acids.